Below, 5 T cell receptor beta chains from the same sample are listed, as sequenced in a study of Tregs in tolerant kidney transplant recipients. Profiling relied on immunoSEQ multiplex PCR, and the TCRdb table lists in-frame clones only, not all of them. The record lists tens of thousands of clones, of which the ten most abundant hold roughly 0.8%. Sample: CD4+ T cells from blood, taken before the transplant. The receptors shown here come from a human donor who received a combined kidney and bone marrow transplant.

As regards this clone: The read is 3 residues too short to cover the CDR3 end, so that end is filled in from the germline J gene. The rearrangement uses TRBV12-3 or TRBV12-4 and TRBJ2-2; 7 nucleotides line up with TRBD1. The CDR3 is made up of 12 amino acids. After removal of 6 bases from V and 10 bases from J, the junction contained 5 bases not matched to a gene. The CDR3 reads CASSFTGAELFF. CDR3 bases read: TGTGCCAGCAGCTTTACAGGGGCGGAG.

Concerning this clone: The CDR3 end is not reached by the read, which stops 3 residues before it; the germline J gene fills it in. The rearrangement joins TRBV6-1 to TRBJ2-3; D gene uncertain. Trimming shortened V by 2 bases and J by 1 base, and 4 bases separated the two germline ends. The length of the CDR3 is 13 residues. Germline CDR1 and CDR2: MNHNS and SASEGT. CDR3 in amino acids: CASSEPGTDTQYF. Partial CDR3 DNA: TGTGCCAGCAGTGAACCGGGCACAGATACG.

Note on this clone: From the germline J gene comes the end of the CDR3, since the read stops 3 residues before it. The chain is built from TRBV5-1 and TRBJ1-4; D not certain. V was pared by 4 bases and J by 4 bases, with 11 bases between. This CDR3 is built from 14 residues. The germline CDR1 and CDR2 sequences are SGHRS and YFSETQ. The CDR3 sequence: CASSRSSDNEKLFF. Incomplete CDR3 DNA: TGCGCCAGCAGCAGGTCTAGCGATAATGAAAAA.

A remark on this clone: With the read ending 3 residues before the CDR3 end, the germline J gene is used to fill in that end. V gene TRBV2 combines with J gene TRBJ2-7; 12 bases map to TRBD1. CDR1 is SNHLY and CDR2 is FYNNEI in the germline V gene. The CDR3 runs 13 residues. The V gene end was trimmed by 8 bases and the J gene end by 6 bases; junction bases not matched to a gene: 5. This CDR3 is CASRDRGLGEQYF. CDR3 DNA (partial): TGTGCCAGCCGGGACAGGGGGCTAGGCGAG.

The CDR3 spells CASSSSQGTEQYF. CDR3 DNA, as far as it was read: TGTGCCAGCAGTTCATCACAGGGGACCGAG. The chain uses TRBV7-6 and TRBJ2-7; the match to TRBD1 covers 7 bases. The CDR3 goes on 3 residues after the read ends, and that part is filled in from the germline J gene. V lost 6 bases to trimming and J lost 6 bases; unmatched junction nucleotides: 8. CDR1 is SGHVS, CDR2 FNYEAQ, per germline. CDR3 length equals 13 residues.